This TCR beta chain appears in the sequencing data of a study of blood T cell repertoires in COVID-19. Across the whole study: Sources were T cells, B-cell-depleted T cells, or PBMCs; the material itself was cDNA or gDNA.

Trimming took off 7 bases at V and 0 bases at J, with 8 bases between the two ends. The CDR3 is made up of 13 amino acids. The germline V gene has CDR1 SGHRS and CDR2 YFSETQ. Only in-frame clones appear in the TCRdb table, and some are missing; sequencing was by immunoSEQ multiplex PCR. The sample contains a few hundred thousand clones, roughly 86% of which appear only once. The count of this clone is one. Participants were aged 18 to 89 years, lived in 24 US areas, and enrolled virtually. Cohorts were based on clinical histories the participants reported. Sample: PBMCs or T cells enriched from blood (not recorded which). The V and J genes are TRBV5-1 and TRBJ2-1; weak D call: TRBD2 (6 bases). This TCR derives from a man in his forties or fifties in a cohort exposed to, infected with or recovered from COVID-19 (not recorded which). CDR3 sequence reads: CASRGSSYNEQFF. The CDR3 coding sequence is TGCGCCAGCCGGGGGAGCTCCTACAATGAGCAGTTCTTC.